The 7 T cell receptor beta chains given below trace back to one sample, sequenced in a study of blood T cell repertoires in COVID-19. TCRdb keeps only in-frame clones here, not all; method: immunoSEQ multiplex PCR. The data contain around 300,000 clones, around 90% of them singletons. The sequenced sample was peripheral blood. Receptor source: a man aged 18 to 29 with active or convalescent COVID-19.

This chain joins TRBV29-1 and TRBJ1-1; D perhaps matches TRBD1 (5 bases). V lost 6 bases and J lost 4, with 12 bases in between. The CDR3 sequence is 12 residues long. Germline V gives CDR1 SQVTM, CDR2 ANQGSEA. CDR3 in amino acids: CSVGGWATEAFF. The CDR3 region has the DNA TGCAGCGTCGGGGGGTGGGCCACTGAAGCTTTCTTT.

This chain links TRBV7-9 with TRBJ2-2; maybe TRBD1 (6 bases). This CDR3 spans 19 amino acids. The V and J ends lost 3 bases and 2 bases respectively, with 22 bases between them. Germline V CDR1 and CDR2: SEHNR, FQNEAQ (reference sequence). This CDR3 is CASSFGYYYDRLNTGELFF. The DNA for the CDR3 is TGTGCCAGCAGCTTCGGTTATTACTATGACAGGCTTAACACCGGGGAGCTGTTTTTT.

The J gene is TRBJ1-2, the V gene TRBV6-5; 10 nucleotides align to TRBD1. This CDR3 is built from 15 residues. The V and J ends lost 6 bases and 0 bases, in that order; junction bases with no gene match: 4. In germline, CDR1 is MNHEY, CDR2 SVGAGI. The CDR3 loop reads CASSLTGGSNYGYTF. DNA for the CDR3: TGTGCCAGCAGCCTGACAGGGGGCTCTAACTATGGCTACACCTTC.

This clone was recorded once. The CDR3 is CASSGGDRRNSPLHF. The CDR3 coding sequence is TGTGCCAGTAGTGGCGGGGACAGGAGGAATTCACCCCTCCACTTT. The chain recombines TRBV19 with TRBJ1-6, with TRBD1 identical over 8 bases. The CDR3 has 15 residues. Looked up from germline, CDR1 is LNHDA and CDR2 is SQIVND (reference sequence). After removal of 5 bases from V and 7 bases from J, the junction contained 7 bases not matched to a gene.

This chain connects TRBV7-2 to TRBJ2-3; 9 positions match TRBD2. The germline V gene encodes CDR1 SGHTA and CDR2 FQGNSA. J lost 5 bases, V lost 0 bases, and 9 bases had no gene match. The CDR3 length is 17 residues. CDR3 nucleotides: TGTGCCAGCAGCTTAGCGCCGGTCTCTAGCGGGGAAGATACGCAGTATTTT. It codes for CASSLAPVSSGEDTQYF.

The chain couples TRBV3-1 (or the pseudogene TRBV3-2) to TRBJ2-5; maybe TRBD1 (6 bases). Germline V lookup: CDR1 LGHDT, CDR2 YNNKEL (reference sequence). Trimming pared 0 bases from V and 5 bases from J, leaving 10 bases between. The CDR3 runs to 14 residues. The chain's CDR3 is CASSQDNREETQYF. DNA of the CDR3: TGTGCCAGCAGCCAAGACAACAGGGAGGAGACCCAGTACTTC.

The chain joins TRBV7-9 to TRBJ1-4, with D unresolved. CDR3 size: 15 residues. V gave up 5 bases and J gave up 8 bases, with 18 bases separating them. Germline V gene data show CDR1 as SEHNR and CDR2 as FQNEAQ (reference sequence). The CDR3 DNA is TGTGCCAGCAGCCCCCTGGGTCCTACGGAGGAAAAACTGTTTTTT. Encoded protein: CASSPLGPTEEKLFF.